This TCR beta chain was obtained from a study of T-cell reconstitution after alpha-beta-depleted transplantation in children. Researchers prepared the TCRbeta library using unique molecular identifiers, the study reports. Using its own MiXCR run on the PCR reads, TCRdb lists one record per CDR3 protein. The sample carries around 960,000 distinct CDR3 sequences, about 29% recorded once. The CDR3 has 14 residues. V lost 1 base and J lost 6, with 11 bases in between. CDR1 is SGHTA and CDR2 is FQGNSA in the germline V gene. Sequencing was performed on PBMCs, mostly from graft donor cells, taken 360 days after TCRalphabeta/CD19-depleted stem cell transplant. V is TRBV7-2 and J is TRBJ2-3; D is ambiguous. This sequence originates from a boy under three years old who had a stem cell transplant for SCID, so the T cells may come from the graft donor. CDR3 in DNA: TGTGCCAGCAGCTTAGTCGCACCCAAGGATACGCAGTATTTT. This encodes CASSLVAPKDTQYF.